The rows below give T cell receptor beta chains drawn from one sample of a study of T-cell memory formation after mild COVID-19. TCRdb ran MiXCR on the 5' RACE reads and lists one entry per CDR3 protein. The data hold hundreds of thousands of distinct CDR3 sequences, with 13% to 15% observed a single time. The sequencing input was PBMCs or a T cell subset sorted from them (not recorded which). The receptor set was obtained from a man between 18 and 29 years old who had mild COVID-19 (a few samples of this study predate the infection). Cell type and time point are not known. Each CDR3 is given with its conserved first and last residue. Each record gives: V gene, J gene, D gene, CDR3 protein. A D gene is named only where the DNA matches it firmly.

V: TRBV7-2
J: TRBJ2-3
D: TRBD2
CDR3: CASSREPPGLAATDTQYF

V: TRBV12-3/TRBV12-4
J: TRBJ2-1
D: TRBD1
CDR3: CASSSWDSQAYNEQFF

V: TRBV20-1
J: TRBJ2-1
D: TRBD2
CDR3: CSARGLAGDSYNEQFF

V: TRBV11-3
J: TRBJ2-1
D: -
CDR3: CASSTQQGYHNEQFF

V: TRBV7-3
J: TRBJ2-5
D: -
CDR3: CASSEGVGGKTQYF

V: TRBV9
J: TRBJ2-7
D: -
CDR3: CASSGRDGRDEQYF

V: TRBV6-6
J: TRBJ2-7
D: -
CDR3: CASSYGALYEQYF

V: TRBV11-2
J: TRBJ2-2
D: -
CDR3: CASSQWSVRGPKTGELFF

V: TRBV20-1
J: TRBJ1-2
D: TRBD1
CDR3: CSARTGQGTEGYTF

V: TRBV27
J: TRBJ2-5
D: -
CDR3: CASSLSLGLGETQYF

V: TRBV29-1
J: TRBJ2-1
D: -
CDR3: CSAPDGLSDNEQFF

V: TRBV6-2/TRBV6-3
J: TRBJ2-7
D: -
CDR3: CASSYFYEQYF

V: TRBV7-8
J: TRBJ2-5
D: -
CDR3: CASSLTAHRETQYF

V: TRBV7-8
J: TRBJ1-5
D: TRBD1
CDR3: CASSAEPRDRKRGYSNQPQHF

V: TRBV4-3
J: TRBJ1-2
D: -
CDR3: CASSQYMIGTGGYGYTF

V: TRBV11-2
J: TRBJ2-3
D: TRBD1
CDR3: CASSPPVDRGEADTQYF

V: TRBV7-3
J: TRBJ2-1
D: -
CDR3: CASSLKGGTSSYNEQFF

V: TRBV27
J: TRBJ2-1
D: TRBD2
CDR3: CASSSGTSGGADEQFF

V: TRBV20-1
J: TRBJ1-4
D: TRBD1
CDR3: CSAGPGGTEKLFF

V: TRBV5-5
J: TRBJ1-5
D: -
CDR3: CASRPTGGRGQPQHF

V: TRBV28
J: TRBJ2-1
D: TRBD2
CDR3: CASSSLPGRDNEQFF

V: TRBV19
J: TRBJ2-1
D: -
CDR3: CASSPFRGPEEQFF

V: TRBV5-8
J: TRBJ2-1
D: -
CDR3: CASSVRESYNEQFF

V: TRBV5-5
J: TRBJ2-2
D: TRBD2
CDR3: CASLRGLVTGELFF

V: TRBV27
J: TRBJ2-2
D: -
CDR3: CASSLSIIGGIRAGELFF

V: TRBV28
J: TRBJ1-2
D: -
CDR3: CASNAFGDGYTF

V: TRBV29-1
J: TRBJ2-1
D: -
CDR3: CSVTGEGEQFF

V: TRBV5-1
J: TRBJ2-3
D: TRBD1
CDR3: CASRRQGGTDTQYF

V: TRBV20-1
J: TRBJ1-2
D: -
CDR3: CSARTPYGYTF

V: TRBV6-5
J: TRBJ2-1
D: TRBD1
CDR3: CASSPRQGWNEQFF

V: TRBV29-1
J: TRBJ1-3
D: -
CDR3: CSIRGSSGNTIYF

V: TRBV20-1
J: TRBJ2-3
D: TRBD1
CDR3: CSARGLGGGSTDTQYF

V: TRBV18
J: TRBJ1-2
D: TRBD1
CDR3: CASSPGQGSDGYTF

V: TRBV7-9
J: TRBJ1-2
D: -
CDR3: CASSLGSAGDYGYGYTF

V: TRBV7-7
J: TRBJ2-1
D: -
CDR3: CASSLDTDSYNEQFF

V: TRBV5-1
J: TRBJ1-1
D: -
CDR3: CASSSAEAYTEAFF

V: TRBV6-2/TRBV6-3
J: TRBJ1-1
D: -
CDR3: CASTPHGQSNTEAFF

V: TRBV3-1
J: TRBJ1-3
D: -
CDR3: CASSPLLSGSGNTIYF

V: TRBV5-4
J: TRBJ2-2
D: -
CDR3: CASSRGETGELFF

V: TRBV5-1
J: TRBJ2-5
D: TRBD2
CDR3: CASSDSGGQETQYF

V: TRBV11-1
J: TRBJ2-5
D: -
CDR3: CASSPQTGLETQYF

V: TRBV5-1
J: TRBJ2-1
D: TRBD2
CDR3: CASSAGLAGAYNEQFF

V: TRBV7-2
J: TRBJ1-1
D: -
CDR3: CASSSTPNTEAFF

V: TRBV6-6
J: TRBJ2-1
D: TRBD1
CDR3: CASRTTGVYNEQFF

V: TRBV10-2
J: TRBJ2-2
D: -
CDR3: CASSESTSTGELFF

V: TRBV3-1
J: TRBJ2-1
D: -
CDR3: CASSQAVFTAYNEQFF

V: TRBV7-2
J: TRBJ1-3
D: -
CDR3: CASSAPGSITIYF

V: TRBV5-1
J: TRBJ2-7
D: TRBD1
CDR3: CASSLIQGYEQYF

V: TRBV19
J: TRBJ1-5
D: -
CDR3: CASSIRGAGSHF

V: TRBV24-1
J: TRBJ2-5
D: TRBD2
CDR3: CATGGAGEETQYF

V: TRBV28
J: TRBJ2-3
D: TRBD1
CDR3: CASRRQGGDTQYF

V: TRBV7-2
J: TRBJ1-2
D: TRBD1
CDR3: CASSRRPTGSGGYTF

V: TRBV12-3/TRBV12-4
J: TRBJ2-1
D: -
CDR3: CASSSPLQGFHNEQFF